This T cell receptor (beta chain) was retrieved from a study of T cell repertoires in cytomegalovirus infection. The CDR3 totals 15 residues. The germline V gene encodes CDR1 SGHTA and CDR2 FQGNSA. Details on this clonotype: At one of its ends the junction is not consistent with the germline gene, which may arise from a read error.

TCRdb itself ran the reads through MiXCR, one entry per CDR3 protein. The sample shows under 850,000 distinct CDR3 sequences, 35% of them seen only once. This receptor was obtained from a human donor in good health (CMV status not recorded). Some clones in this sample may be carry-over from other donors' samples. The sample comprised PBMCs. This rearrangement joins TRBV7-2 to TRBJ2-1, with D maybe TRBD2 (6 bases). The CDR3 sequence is CASSLETWRVNEQCF. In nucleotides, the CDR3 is TGTGCCAGCAGCTTAGAGACATGGAGGGTCAATGAGCAGTGCTTC.